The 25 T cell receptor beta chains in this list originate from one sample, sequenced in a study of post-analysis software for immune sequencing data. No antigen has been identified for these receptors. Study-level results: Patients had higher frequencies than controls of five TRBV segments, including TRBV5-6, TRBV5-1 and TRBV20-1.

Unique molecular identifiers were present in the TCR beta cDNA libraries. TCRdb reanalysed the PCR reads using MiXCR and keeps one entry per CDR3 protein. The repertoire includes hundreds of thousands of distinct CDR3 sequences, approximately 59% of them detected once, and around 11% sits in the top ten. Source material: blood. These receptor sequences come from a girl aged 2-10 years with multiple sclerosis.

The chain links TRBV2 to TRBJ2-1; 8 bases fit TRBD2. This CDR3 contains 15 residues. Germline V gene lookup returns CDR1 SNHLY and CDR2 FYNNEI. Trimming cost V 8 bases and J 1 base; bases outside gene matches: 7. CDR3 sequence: CASPPKRGSYNEQFF. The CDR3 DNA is TGTGCCAGCCCCCCAAAGCGGGGGTCCTACAATGAGCAGTTCTTC.

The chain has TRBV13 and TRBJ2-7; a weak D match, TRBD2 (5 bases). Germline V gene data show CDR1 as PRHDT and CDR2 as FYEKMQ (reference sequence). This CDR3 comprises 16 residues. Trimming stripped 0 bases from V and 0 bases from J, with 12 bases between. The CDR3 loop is CASSLGLLASSYEQYF. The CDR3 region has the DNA TGTGCCAGCAGCTTAGGCCTCTTAGCGAGCTCCTACGAGCAGTACTTC.

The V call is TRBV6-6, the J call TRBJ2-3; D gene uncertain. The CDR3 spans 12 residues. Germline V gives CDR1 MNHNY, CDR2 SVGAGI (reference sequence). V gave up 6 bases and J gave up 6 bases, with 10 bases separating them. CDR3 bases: TGTGCCAGCAGGGAGTCGTCGGATACGCAGTATTTT. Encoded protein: CASRESSDTQYF.

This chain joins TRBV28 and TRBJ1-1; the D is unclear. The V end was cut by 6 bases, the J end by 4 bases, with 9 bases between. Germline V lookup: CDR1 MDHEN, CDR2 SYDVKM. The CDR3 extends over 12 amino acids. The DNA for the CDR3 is TGTGCCAGCAGAGCGGTGGGCACTGAAGCTTTCTTT. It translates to CASRAVGTEAFF.

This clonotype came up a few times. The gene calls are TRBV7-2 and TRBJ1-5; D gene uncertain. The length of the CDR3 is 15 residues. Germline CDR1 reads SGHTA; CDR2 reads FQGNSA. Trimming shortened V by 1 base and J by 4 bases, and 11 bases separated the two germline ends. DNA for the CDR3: TGTGCCAGCAGCTTAGAGCCGGGTCCGAATCAGCCCCAGCATTTT. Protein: CASSLEPGPNQPQHF.

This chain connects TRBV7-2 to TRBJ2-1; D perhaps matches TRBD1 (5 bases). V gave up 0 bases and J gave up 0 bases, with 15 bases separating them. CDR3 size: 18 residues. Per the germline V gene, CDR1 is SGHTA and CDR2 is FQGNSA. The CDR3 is CASSLAVGASGSYNEQFF. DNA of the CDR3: TGTGCCAGCAGCTTAGCGGTAGGGGCCTCCGGCTCCTACAATGAGCAGTTCTTC.

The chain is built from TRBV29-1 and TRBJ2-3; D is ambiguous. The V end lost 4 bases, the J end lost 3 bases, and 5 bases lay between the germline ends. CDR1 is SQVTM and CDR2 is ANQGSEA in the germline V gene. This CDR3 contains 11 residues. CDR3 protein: CSVVWTDTQYF. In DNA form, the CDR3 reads TGCAGCGTTGTCTGGACAGATACGCAGTATTTT.

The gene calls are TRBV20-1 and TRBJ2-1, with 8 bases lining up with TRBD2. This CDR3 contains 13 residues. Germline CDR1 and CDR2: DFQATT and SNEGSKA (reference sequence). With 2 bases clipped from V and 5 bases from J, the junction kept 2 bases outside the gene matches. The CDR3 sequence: CSARSGSHNEQFF. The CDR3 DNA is TGCAGTGCTAGAAGCGGGAGTCACAATGAGCAGTTCTTC.

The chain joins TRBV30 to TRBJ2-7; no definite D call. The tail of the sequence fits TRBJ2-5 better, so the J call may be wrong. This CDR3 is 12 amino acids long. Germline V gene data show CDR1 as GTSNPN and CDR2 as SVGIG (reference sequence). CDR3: CAWNSPKETQYF. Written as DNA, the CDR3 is TGTGCCTGGAACAGTCCGAAAGAGACCCAGTACTTC.

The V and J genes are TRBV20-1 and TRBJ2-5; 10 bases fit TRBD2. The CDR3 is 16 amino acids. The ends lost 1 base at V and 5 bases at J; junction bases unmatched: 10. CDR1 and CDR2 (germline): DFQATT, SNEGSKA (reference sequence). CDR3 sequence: CSARGQLAGVSETQYF. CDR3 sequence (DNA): TGCAGTGCTAGAGGTCAGCTAGCGGGGGTTTCGGAGACCCAGTACTTC.

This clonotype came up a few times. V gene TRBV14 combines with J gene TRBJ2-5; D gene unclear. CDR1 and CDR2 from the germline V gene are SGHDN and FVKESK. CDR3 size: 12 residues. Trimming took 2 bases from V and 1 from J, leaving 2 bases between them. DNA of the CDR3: TGTGCCAGCAGCCAAACCCAAGAGACCCAGTACTTC. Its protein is CASSQTQETQYF.

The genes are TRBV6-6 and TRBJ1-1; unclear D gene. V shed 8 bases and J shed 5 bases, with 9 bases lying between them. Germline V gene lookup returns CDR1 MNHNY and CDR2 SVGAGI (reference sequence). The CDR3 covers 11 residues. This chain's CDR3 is CASLTGTEAFF. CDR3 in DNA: TGTGCCAGCTTAACGGGAACTGAAGCTTTCTTT.

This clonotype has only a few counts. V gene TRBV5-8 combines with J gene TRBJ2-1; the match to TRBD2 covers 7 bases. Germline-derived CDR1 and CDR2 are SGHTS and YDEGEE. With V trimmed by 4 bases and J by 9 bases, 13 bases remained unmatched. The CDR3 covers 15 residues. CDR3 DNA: TGTGCCAGCAGCCCTTCACGAGGGAGGGGTGGTGAGCAGTTCTTC. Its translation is CASSPSRGRGGEQFF.

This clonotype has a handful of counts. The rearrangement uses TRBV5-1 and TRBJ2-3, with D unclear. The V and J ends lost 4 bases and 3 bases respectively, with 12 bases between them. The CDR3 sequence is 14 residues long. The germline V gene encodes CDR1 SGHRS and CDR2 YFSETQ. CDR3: CASSPEEWTDTQYF. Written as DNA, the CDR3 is TGCGCCAGCAGCCCCGAGGAGTGGACAGATACGCAGTATTTT.

This CDR3 reads CASSFRGRETQYF. In DNA form, the CDR3 reads TGTGCCAGCAGTTTCCGCGGGAGGGAGACCCAGTACTTC. The chain is built from TRBV27 and TRBJ2-5; 8 bases map to TRBD2. With 3 bases clipped from V and 5 bases from J, the junction kept 2 bases outside the gene matches. CDR1 and CDR2 from the germline V gene are MNHEY and SMNVEV (reference sequence). The CDR3 runs to 13 residues.

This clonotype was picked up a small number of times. Here the CDR3 DNA reads TGTGCCAGCAGTCCCCGTAACGGTATTAGCACAGATACGCAGTATTTT. Translating it yields CASSPRNGISTDTQYF. The chain couples TRBV2 to TRBJ2-3; D is uncertain. Germline V gives CDR1 SNHLY, CDR2 FYNNEI. This CDR3 is built from 16 residues. The germline V and J ends were trimmed by 5 bases and 0 bases, with 15 bases remaining between them.

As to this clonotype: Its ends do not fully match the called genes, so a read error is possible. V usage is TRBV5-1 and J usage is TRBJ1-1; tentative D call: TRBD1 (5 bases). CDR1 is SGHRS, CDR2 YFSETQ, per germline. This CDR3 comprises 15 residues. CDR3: CAGSLEGRRNTEAFF. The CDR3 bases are TGCGCCGGCAGCTTGGAGGGACGGAGGAACACTGAAGCTTTCTTT.

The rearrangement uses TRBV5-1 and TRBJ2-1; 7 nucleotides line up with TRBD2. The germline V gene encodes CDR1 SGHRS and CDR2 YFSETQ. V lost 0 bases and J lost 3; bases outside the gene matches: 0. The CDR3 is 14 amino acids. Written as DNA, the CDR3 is TGCGCCAGCAGCTTGGGGGAGGGCTACAATGAGCAGTTCTTC. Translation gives CASSLGEGYNEQFF.

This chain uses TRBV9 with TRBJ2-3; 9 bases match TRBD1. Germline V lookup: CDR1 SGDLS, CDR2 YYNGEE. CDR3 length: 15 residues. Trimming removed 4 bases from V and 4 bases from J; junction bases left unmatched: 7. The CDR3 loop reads CASSYGTGRPDTQYF. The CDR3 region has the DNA TGTGCCAGCAGCTACGGGACAGGGCGGCCAGATACGCAGTATTTT.

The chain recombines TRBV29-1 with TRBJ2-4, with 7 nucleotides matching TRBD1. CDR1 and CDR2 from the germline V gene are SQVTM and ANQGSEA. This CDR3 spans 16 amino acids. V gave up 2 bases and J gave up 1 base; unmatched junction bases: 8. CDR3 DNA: TGCAGCGTTGAATCCCGGACAGGATCTGCCAAAAACATTCAGTACTTC. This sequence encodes CSVESRTGSAKNIQYF.

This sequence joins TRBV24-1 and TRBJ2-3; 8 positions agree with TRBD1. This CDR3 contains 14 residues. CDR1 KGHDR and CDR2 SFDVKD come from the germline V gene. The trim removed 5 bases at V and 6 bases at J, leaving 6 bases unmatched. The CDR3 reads CATSVGQESDTQYF. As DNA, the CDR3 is TGTGCCACCAGTGTGGGACAGGAGTCGGATACGCAGTATTTT.

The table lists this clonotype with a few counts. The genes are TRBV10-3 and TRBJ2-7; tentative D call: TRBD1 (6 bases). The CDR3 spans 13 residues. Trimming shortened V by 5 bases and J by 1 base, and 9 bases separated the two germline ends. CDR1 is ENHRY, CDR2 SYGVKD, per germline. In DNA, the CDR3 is TGTGCCATCAGTTATGACAGGTCCTACGAGCAGTACTTC. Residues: CAISYDRSYEQYF.

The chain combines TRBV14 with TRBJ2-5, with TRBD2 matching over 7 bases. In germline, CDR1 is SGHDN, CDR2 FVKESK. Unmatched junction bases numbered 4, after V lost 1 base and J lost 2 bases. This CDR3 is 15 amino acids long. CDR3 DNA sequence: TGTGCCAGCAGCCAAGGCGGGGGAAATCAAGAGACCCAGTACTTC. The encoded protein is CASSQGGGNQETQYF.

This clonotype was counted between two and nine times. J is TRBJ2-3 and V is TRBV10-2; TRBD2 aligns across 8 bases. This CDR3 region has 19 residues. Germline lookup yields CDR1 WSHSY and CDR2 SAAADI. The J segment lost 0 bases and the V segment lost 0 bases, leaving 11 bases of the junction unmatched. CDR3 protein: CASSESVLAGGHSTDTQYF. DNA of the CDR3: TGCGCCAGCAGTGAGTCCGTCTTGGCGGGAGGCCATAGCACAGATACGCAGTATTTT.

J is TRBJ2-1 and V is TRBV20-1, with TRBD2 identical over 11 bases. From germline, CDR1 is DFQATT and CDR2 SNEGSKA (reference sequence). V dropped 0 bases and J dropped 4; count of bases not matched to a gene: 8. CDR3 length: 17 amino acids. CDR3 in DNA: TGCAGTGCTAGAGATCTCTCCGGGACTAGCGGATACAATGAGCAGTTCTTC. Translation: CSARDLSGTSGYNEQFF.